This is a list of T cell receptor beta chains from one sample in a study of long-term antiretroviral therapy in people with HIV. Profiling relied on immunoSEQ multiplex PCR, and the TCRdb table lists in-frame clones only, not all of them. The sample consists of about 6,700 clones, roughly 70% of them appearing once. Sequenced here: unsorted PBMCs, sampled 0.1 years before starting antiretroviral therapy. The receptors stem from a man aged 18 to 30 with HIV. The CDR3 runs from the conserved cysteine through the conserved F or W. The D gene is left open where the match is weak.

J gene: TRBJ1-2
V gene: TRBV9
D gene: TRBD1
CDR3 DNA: TGTGCCAGCAGCGCCGGACAGGGTTTGGACTATGGCTACACCTTC
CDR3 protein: CASSAGQGLDYGYTF

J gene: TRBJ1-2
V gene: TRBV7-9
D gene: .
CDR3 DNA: TGTGCCAGCAGCCCTGACGTTGGCTACACCTTC
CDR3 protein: CASSPDVGYTF

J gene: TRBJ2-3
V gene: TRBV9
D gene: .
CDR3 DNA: TGTGCCAGCGATCGGGGGTCCACAGATACGCAGTATTTT
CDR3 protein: CASDRGSTDTQYF

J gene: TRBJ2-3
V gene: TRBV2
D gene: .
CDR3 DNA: TGTGCCAGCAGTCAAGAGACTGCGGTGGCAGATACGCAGTATTTT
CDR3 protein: CASSQETAVADTQYF

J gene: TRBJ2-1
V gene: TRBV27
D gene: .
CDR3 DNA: TGTGCCAGCAGTTGGGGTAATGAGCAGTTCTTC
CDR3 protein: CASSWGNEQFF

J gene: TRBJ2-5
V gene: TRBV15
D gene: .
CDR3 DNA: TGTGCCACCAACGGGGGTGAGACCCAGTACTTC
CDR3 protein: CATNGGETQYF

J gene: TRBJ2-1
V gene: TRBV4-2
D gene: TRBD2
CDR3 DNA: TGTGCCAGCAGCCAAGATGGCCTAGCGGGGGGGAATGAGCAGTTCTTC
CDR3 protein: CASSQDGLAGGNEQFF

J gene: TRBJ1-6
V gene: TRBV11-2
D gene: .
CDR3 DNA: TGTGCCAGCAGCGTAGTGGGGGGCAGCTCCTATAATTCACCCCTCCACTTT
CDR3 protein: CASSVVGGSSYNSPLHF

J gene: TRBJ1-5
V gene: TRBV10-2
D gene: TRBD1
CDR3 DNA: TGCGCCAGCAGTGTTTCAGGGGGAGGCGGCAATCAGCCCCAGCATTTT
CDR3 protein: CASSVSGGGGNQPQHF

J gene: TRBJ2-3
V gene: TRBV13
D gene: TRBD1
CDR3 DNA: TGTGCCAGCAGGGAGACAGGGGGATTAGGTGATACGCAGTATTTT
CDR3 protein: CASRETGGLGDTQYF

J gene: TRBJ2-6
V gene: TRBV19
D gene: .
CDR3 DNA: TGTGCCAGTAGTCGGGGCTCTGGGGCCAACGTCCTGACTTTC
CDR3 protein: CASSRGSGANVLTF